This is a list of T cell receptor beta chains from one sample in a study of T cells in Graves' hyperthyroidism and ophthalmopathy. TCRdb called the multiplex PCR reads again in MiXCR, with one record for every CDR3 protein. Among 350,000 or so distinct CDR3 sequences listed, over 15% were seen once. Sequencing was performed on blood. All receptors derive from a woman aged 40 to 55 with Graves' ophthalmopathy. The CDR3 runs from the conserved cysteine through the conserved F or W. D genes are given only for firm matches. Size is stated for part of the rows, as once, few or many counts, or as a class when the clone is expanded.

abundance | d_gene | j_gene | v_gene | CDR3nt | CDR3aa
many | TRBD1 | TRBJ1-2 | TRBV19 | TGTGGGACAAGGGACAGTGCCAACTATGGCTACACCTTC | CGTRDSANYGYTF
many | . | TRBJ2-5 | TRBV29-1 | TGCAGCGCGGACGGCTACCAAGAGACCCAGTACTTC | CSADGYQETQYF
many | . | TRBJ1-1 | TRBV11-2 | TGTGCCAGCAGCTTACATTGGGCGATCAGGAACACTGAAGCTTTCTTT | CASSLHWAIRNTEAFF
many | TRBD1 | TRBJ1-5 | TRBV4-3 | TGCGCCAGCAGCCAAGATAGAATAGGACAGGGTAATCAGCCCCAGCATTTT | CASSQDRIGQGNQPQHF
many | . | TRBJ1-1 | TRBV6-2/TRBV6-3 | TGTGCCAGCAGATACGGGGTGAACACTGAAGCTTTCTTT | CASRYGVNTEAFF
many | TRBD1 | TRBJ2-2 | TRBV28 | TGTGCCAGCAGTTTACAGGGGGCGGGGTACACCGGGGAGCTGTTTTTT | CASSLQGAGYTGELFF
many | . | TRBJ1-1 | TRBV12-3/TRBV12-4 | TGTGCCAGCAGTTTAGCGCGGGGGCATACTGAAGCTTTCTTT | CASSLARGHTEAFF
many | . | TRBJ2-7 | TRBV28 | TGTGCCAGCAGTCAAGGCCAGCCGCAGTACTTC | CASSQGQPQYF
once | . | TRBJ1-2 | TRBV6-1 | TGTGCCAGCACCTGGGACACGGACTATGGCTACACCTTC | CASTWDTDYGYTF
many | TRBD1 | TRBJ2-2 | TRBV6-1 | TGTGCCGGCAGTCCACGGACAGGGGGTAGGGGGACCGGGGAGCTGTTTTTT | CAGSPRTGGRGTGELFF
. | . | TRBJ2-2 | TRBV18 | TGTGCCAGCTCACCCCAGGAGACCGGGGAGCTGTTTTTT | CASSPQETGELFF
many | . | TRBJ2-4 | TRBV28 | TGTGCCAGCAGTCCACCTCATTCGGTCATTCAGTACTTC | CASSPPHSVIQYF
many | . | TRBJ1-1 | TRBV14 | TGTGCCAGCAGCCTGCCAGGGGACCTGAACACTGAAGCTTTCTTT | CASSLPGDLNTEAFF
many | . | TRBJ1-5 | TRBV28 | TGTGCCAGCAGTTTTGGGGTCGCAGTCCAGCCCCAGCATTTT | CASSFGVAVQPQHF
many | . | TRBJ2-7 | TRBV11-2 | TGTGCCAGCAGCTACAGGGCTAACTACGAGCAGTACTTC | CASSYRANYEQYF
many | TRBD1 | TRBJ2-5 | TRBV4-1 | TGCGCCAGCAGCCTCGCCGGGACAGAAGGGGCTACCCAGTACTTC | CASSLAGTEGATQYF
many | TRBD2 | TRBJ2-5 | TRBV10-3 | TGTGCCATCAGTGAGTCCCCAGCTAGCGGGAGGGAACGAGAGACCCAGTACTTC | CAISESPASGRERETQYF
. | TRBD2 | TRBJ2-5 | TRBV7-2 | TGTTCCAGCAGCTTACCCTTAGCGGGAGGACAAGAGACCCAGTACTTC | CSSSLPLAGGQETQYF
many | . | TRBJ1-5 | TRBV7-2 | TGTGCCAGCAGCTTAGGGGCCGCCCCCACATCGGCCCAGCATTTT | CASSLGAAPTSAQHF
. | . | TRBJ1-5 | TRBV4-1 | TGCGCCAGCAGCCAAGGGGGCCCGGGGCGGTTTAAGCCCCAGCATTTT | CASSQGGPGRFKPQHF
many | TRBD2 | TRBJ2-5 | TRBV18 | TGTGCCAGCTCACCCGGTAGCGGGGGAGGAGCTGTAGAGACCCAGTACTTC | CASSPGSGGGAVETQYF
many | TRBD1 | TRBJ1-1 | TRBV25-1 | TGTGCCAGCAGTGAATCCGACAGGGGACTAACTGAAGCTTTCTTT | CASSESDRGLTEAFF
many | TRBD1 | TRBJ1-5 | TRBV28 | TGTGCCAGCAGTTTGTACCAGGGGGCGTCATATCAGCCCCAGCATTTT | CASSLYQGASYQPQHF
few | . | TRBJ1-3 | TRBV4-3 | TGCGCCAGCAGCCCGGGAAGGGGGTATGCAAACACCATATATTTT | CASSPGRGYANTIYF
. | . | TRBJ2-5 | TRBV11-1 | . | CASSFYICSASWEETQYF
. | TRBD2 | TRBJ2-5 | TRBV27 | TGTGCCAGCAGCGCGGGAGGGCCGGAGACCCAGTACTTC | CASSAGGPETQYF
. | . | TRBJ1-6 | TRBV15 | TGTGCCACCAGCAGAGATCAGATTTCACCCCTCCACTTT | CATSRDQISPLHF
many | TRBD1 | TRBJ2-5 | TRBV6-2/TRBV6-3 | TGTGCCAGCAGCAGGGGGCTGGAGACCCAGTACTTC | CASSRGLETQYF
many | . | TRBJ1-1 | TRBV20-1 | TGCAGTGCTAGAGGGGCGGGGAATGAAGCTTTCTTT | CSARGAGNEAFF
many | . | TRBJ1-5 | TRBV11-2 | TGTGCCAGCAGCCCGAGCGGGGGGGCAAGGAATCAGCCCCAGCATTTT | CASSPSGGARNQPQHF
many | TRBD1 | TRBJ1-1 | TRBV19 | TGTGCCAGTAGTACAACAGGGGGAAACACTGAAGCTTTCTTT | CASSTTGGNTEAFF
. | TRBD2 | TRBJ2-3 | TRBV10-3 | TGTGCCATCAGTGAGAGGAGCGGGGGGTCCTTCACAGATACGCAGTATTTT | CAISERSGGSFTDTQYF
many | . | TRBJ2-7 | TRBV27 | TGTGCCAGCAGTTTACTAGAGAGGTTAGGCTACGAGCAGTACTTC | CASSLLERLGYEQYF
many | . | TRBJ2-7 | TRBV12-3/TRBV12-4 | TGTGCCAGCAGTGCCCTTAGGTGGGAGCAGTACTTC | CASSALRWEQYF
. | TRBD1 | TRBJ1-5 | TRBV20-1 | TGCAGTGCTAGGCAGGGGGGAGGACGGTATCAGCCCCAGCATTTT | CSARQGGGRYQPQHF
many | . | TRBJ1-5 | TRBV19 | TGTGCCAGTAGTATGAGGAGGGAGTGGGATCAGCCCCAGCATTTT | CASSMRREWDQPQHF
many | TRBD2 | TRBJ2-5 | TRBV6-4 | TGTGCCAGCAGTGACGCCAACCTCGGACTAGCGGGGGAAGAGACCCAGTACTTC | CASSDANLGLAGEETQYF
many | . | TRBJ2-7 | TRBV20-1 | TGCAGTACGCGGGGATCCACCGGCCACGAGCAGTACTTC | CSTRGSTGHEQYF
many | . | TRBJ1-1 | TRBV5-4 | TGTGCCAGCAGCTTTAAGGGGCGAGGCACTGAAGCTTTCTTT | CASSFKGRGTEAFF
many | . | TRBJ2-7 | TRBV27 | TGTGCCAGCAGGAAAAACAGGGACTTCACCTACGAGCAGTACTTC | CASRKNRDFTYEQYF
. | TRBD2 | TRBJ2-5 | TRBV24-1 | TGTGCCACCAGTGAACCCCCTATAGCGGGAGGGCCCAAGACCCAGTACTTC | CATSEPPIAGGPKTQYF
many | . | TRBJ1-1 | TRBV29-1 | TGCAGCTCTCAGGGATCTTGGGCAGGTGACGAGGAGGCTTTCTTT | CSSQGSWAGDEEAFF
many | . | TRBJ1-1 | TRBV27 | TGTGCCAGCAGTCACCCCGGGACGGTGAACACTGAAGCTTTCTTT | CASSHPGTVNTEAFF
many | TRBD2 | TRBJ2-2 | TRBV6-1 | TGTGCCAGCAGTGAAGTTTTTATAGGACTAGCGGGGAACACCGGGGAGCTGTTTTTT | CASSEVFIGLAGNTGELFF
. | . | TRBJ2-5 | TRBV6-4 | TGTGCCAGGAGAAGCTCTGAAGAGACCCAGTACTTC | CARRSSEETQYF
. | . | TRBJ1-2 | TRBV6-1 | TGTGCCAGCAGTCAGGGAGTGGTGTATGGCTACACCTTC | CASSQGVVYGYTF
many | . | TRBJ2-7 | TRBV6-1 | TGTGCCAGCAGTGTAAGCTTACTATATGGCGGGACGTACTACGAGCAGTACTTC | CASSVSLLYGGTYYEQYF
many | . | TRBJ2-7 | TRBV12-3/TRBV12-4 | TGTGCCAGCAGTTTTGGGGGGGAGCAGTACTTC | CASSFGGEQYF
many | . | TRBJ2-7 | TRBV12-3/TRBV12-4 | TGTGCCAGCAGTTTTTCTGTGGGACCCTGGGGTTCCGACGAGCAGTACTTC | CASSFSVGPWGSDEQYF
many | TRBD1 | TRBJ1-5 | TRBV28 | TGTGCCAACAGGGGGCGCGCGAATCAGCCCCAGCATTTT | CANRGRANQPQHF
many | . | TRBJ2-7 | TRBV13 | TGTGCCAGCAGCTTATCGGGACGAGGGCCCTACGAGCAGTACTTC | CASSLSGRGPYEQYF
many | . | TRBJ2-7 | TRBV29-1 | TGCAGCAATGCAGGTGTAGGCTGGTACGAGCAGTACTTC | CSNAGVGWYEQYF
many | TRBD1 | TRBJ2-4 | TRBV28 | TGTGCCAGCAGTGACCTAAGGACAGGCCCAGCCAAAAACATTCAGTACTTC | CASSDLRTGPAKNIQYF
many | TRBD1 | TRBJ1-1 | TRBV19 | TGTGCCAGTAGTATCGGGACAGGGGCGAACACTGAAGCTTTCTTT | CASSIGTGANTEAFF
many | . | TRBJ2-2 | TRBV29-1 | TGCAGCGTTGAAAGGGGAGCCGGGGAGCTGTTTTTT | CSVERGAGELFF